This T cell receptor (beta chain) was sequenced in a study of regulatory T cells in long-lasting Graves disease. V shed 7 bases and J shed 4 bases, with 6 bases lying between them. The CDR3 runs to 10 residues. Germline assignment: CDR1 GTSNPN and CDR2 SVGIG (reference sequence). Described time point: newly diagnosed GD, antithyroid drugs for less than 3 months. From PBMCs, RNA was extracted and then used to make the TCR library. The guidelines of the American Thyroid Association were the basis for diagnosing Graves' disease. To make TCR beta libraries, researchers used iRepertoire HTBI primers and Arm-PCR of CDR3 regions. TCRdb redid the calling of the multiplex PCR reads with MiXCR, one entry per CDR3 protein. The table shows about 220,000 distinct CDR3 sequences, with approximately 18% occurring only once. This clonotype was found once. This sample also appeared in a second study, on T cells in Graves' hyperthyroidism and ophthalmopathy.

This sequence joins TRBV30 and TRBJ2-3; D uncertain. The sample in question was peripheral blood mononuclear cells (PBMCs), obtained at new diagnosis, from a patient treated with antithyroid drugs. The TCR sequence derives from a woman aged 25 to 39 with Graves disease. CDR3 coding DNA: TGTGCCTACCAGTCAGATACGCAGTATTTT. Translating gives CAYQSDTQYF.